This TCR beta chain was identified in a study of OX40 agonist ivuxolimab in advanced cancers. Whole-study context: Enrollees could have had prior anti-PD-1, anti-PD-L1 or anti-CTLA-4 therapy, which 35% to 40% had received.

Repertoires were generated with immunoSEQ multiplex PCR, while TCRdb's copy carries only in-frame clones and drops some. The table shows approximately 100,000 clones, with 75% to 95% occurring only once. CDR3 length equals 15 residues. The clonotype originates from an adult with an advanced solid tumor such as melanoma, head and neck, liver or kidney cancer. This sample comprised CD4+ or CD8+ T cells sorted from blood, obtained in a trial of the OX40 agonist ivuxolimab. The chain recombines TRBV21-1 with TRBJ1-5. TRBV21-1 is assigned pseudogene status. The CDR3: CASSNGARSNQPQHF. CDR3 sequence (DNA): TGTGCCAGCAGCAATGGCGCTCGAAGCAATCAGCCCCAGCATTTT.